A single sample gave rise to the 9 T cell receptor beta chains below, sequenced in a study of identifying expanded T cells in peripheral blood. Using immunoSEQ multiplex PCR, the repertoire was profiled, and TCRdb retains in-frame clones only, with some absent. Of 60,000 or so clones listed, approximately 83% are singletons. The sequenced sample was blood. These receptor sequences come from a person between 18 and 69 years old in good health.

This chain uses TRBV7-8 with TRBJ1-2, with D unresolved. Deletions cut 2 bases from V and 6 bases from J, with 16 bases between. The CDR3 extends over 15 amino acids. CDR1 and CDR2 (germline): SGHVS, FQNEAQ. The CDR3 region has the DNA TGTGCCAGCAGCTTAACCCAGCAGGCAGAGAATGGCTACACCTTC. It translates to CASSLTQQAENGYTF.

The table lists this clone with a few counts. The chain combines TRBV6-4 with TRBJ1-6, with 8 bases lining up with TRBD1. The germline V gene encodes CDR1 MRHNA and CDR2 SNTAGT. The CDR3 extends over 14 amino acids. The J segment lost 10 bases and the V segment lost 2 bases, leaving 4 bases of the junction unmatched. CDR3 residues: CASSDGAGGSPLHF. CDR3 nucleotides: TGTGCCAGCAGTGACGGAGCAGGGGGCTCACCCCTCCACTTT.

The chain uses TRBV4-2 and TRBJ1-1, with TRBD1 matching 7 bases. The ends lost 5 bases at V and 4 bases at J; junction bases unmatched: 10. CDR1 is LGHNA and CDR2 is YNFKEQ in the germline V gene. There are 15 residues in the CDR3. This chain's CDR3 is CASSLDTGEGTEAFF. In DNA form, the CDR3 reads TGTGCCAGCAGCTTGGATACAGGGGAGGGCACTGAAGCTTTCTTT.

The rearrangement links TRBV6-6 to TRBJ1-5; no clear D gene. Per germline, CDR1 MNHNY and CDR2 SVGAGI (reference sequence). The CDR3 spans 15 residues. V dropped 6 bases and J dropped 1 base, with 13 bases sitting between them. CDR3: CASSLNSASNQPQHF. The DNA of the CDR3 is TGTGCCAGCAGCTTAAACAGTGCCAGCAATCAGCCCCAGCATTTT.

This rearrangement joins TRBV6-1 to TRBJ2-1; D may be TRBD1 (6 bases). The CDR3 consists of 15 residues. Germline lookup yields CDR1 MNHNS and CDR2 SASEGT. V was clipped by 4 bases and J by 7 bases, with 17 bases between them. The CDR3 is CASSAIWDTGNEQFF. The CDR3 nucleotides read TGTGCCAGCAGTGCTATCTGGGACACCGGGAATGAGCAGTTCTTC.

This clone was detected a few times. The chain uses TRBV7-9 and TRBJ2-5; 8 positions match TRBD2. Germline trimming cut 2 bases from V and 5 bases from J; bases unmatched to any gene: 4. Per germline, CDR1 SEHNR and CDR2 FQNEAQ (reference sequence). The CDR3 is 14 residues long. The CDR3 reads CASSLPGGSETQYF. CDR3 coding DNA: TGTGCCAGCAGCTTACCGGGAGGGAGTGAGACCCAGTACTTC.

The chain recombines TRBV11-2 with TRBJ2-3, with TRBD2 identical over 8 bases. Germline-derived CDR1 and CDR2 are SGHAT and FQNNGV. This CDR3 comprises 15 residues. The V and J ends lost 6 bases and 0 bases, in that order; junction bases with no gene match: 5. DNA for the CDR3: TGTGCCAGCAGTCCACTAGCGGTTAGCACAGATACGCAGTATTTT. It encodes CASSPLAVSTDTQYF.

The chain uses TRBV7-8 and TRBJ2-1; D is undetermined. Germline CDR1 and CDR2: SGHVS and FQNEAQ. Trimming cost V 2 bases and J 8 bases, with 7 bases left between them. This CDR3 is 12 amino acids long. CDR3 amino acids: CASSLNGYEQFF. DNA of the CDR3: TGTGCCAGCAGCTTAAATGGATATGAGCAGTTCTTC.

The chain recombines TRBV7-9 with TRBJ2-7; TRBD1 agrees at 10 bases. The trim removed 1 base at V and 5 bases at J, leaving 11 bases unmatched. The germline gives CDR1 SEHNR, CDR2 FQNEAQ (reference sequence). The CDR3 runs 17 residues. CDR3 sequence reads: CASSLVIGTGAGDEQYF. The CDR3 coding sequence is TGTGCCAGCAGCTTAGTTATCGGGACAGGGGCTGGCGACGAGCAGTACTTC.